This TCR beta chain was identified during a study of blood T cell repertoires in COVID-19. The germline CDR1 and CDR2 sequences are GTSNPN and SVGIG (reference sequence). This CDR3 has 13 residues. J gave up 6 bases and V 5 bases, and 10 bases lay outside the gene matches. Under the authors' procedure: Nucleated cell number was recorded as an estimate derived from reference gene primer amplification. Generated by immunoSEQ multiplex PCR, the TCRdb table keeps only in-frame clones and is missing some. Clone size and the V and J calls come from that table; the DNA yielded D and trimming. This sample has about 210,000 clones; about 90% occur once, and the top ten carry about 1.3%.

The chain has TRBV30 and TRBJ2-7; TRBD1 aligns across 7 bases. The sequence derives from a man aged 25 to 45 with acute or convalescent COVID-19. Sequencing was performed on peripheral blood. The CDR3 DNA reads TGTGCCTGGGGGATTGACAGGGCAGGCGAGCAGTACTTC. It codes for CAWGIDRAGEQYF.